The 25 T cell receptor beta chains reported below all come from one sample, sequenced in a study of shared clonotypes between healthy human individuals (dated by TCRdb to about 2020). The library relied on the immunoSEQ multiplex PCR assay. In its TCRdb copy, this immuneACCESS table keeps in-frame sequences only and misses some clones. Where compared with another copy, unresolved V genes explain less than half of these, and the others have no known cause. The sample table lists over a million clones, more than 95% of them with a count of one. The ten largest clones take up approximately 1.1% of the sample. What was sequenced was naive CD4+ T cells sorted from blood. The cell subset or site label corresponds to: CD45RA+ positively selected. Receptors originate from a man aged 25 to 45 in good health.

V is TRBV5-4 and J is TRBJ2-1; 13 bases agree with TRBD2. The CDR3 spans 16 residues. Germline CDR1 and CDR2: SGHNT and YYREEE (reference sequence). V dropped 4 bases and J dropped 8; count of bases not matched to a gene: 9. CDR3: CASSRGTSGVLDEQFF. The CDR3 nucleotides are TGTGCCAGCAGCAGGGGGACTAGCGGGGTATTGGATGAGCAGTTCTTC.

The gene calls are TRBV7-2 and TRBJ2-7; D not resolved. Trimming stripped 5 bases from V and 2 bases from J, with 4 bases between. The CDR3 is 11 amino acids. Germline V CDR1 and CDR2: SGHTA, FQGNSA. The CDR3 reads CASSHPYEQYF. DNA of the CDR3: TGTGCCAGCAGCCACCCCTACGAGCAGTACTTC.

This sequence joins TRBV7-9 and TRBJ1-5, with D uncertain. The V gene lost 1 base and the J gene lost 2 bases, with 9 bases spanning the gap. The CDR3 is made up of 15 amino acids. Germline-derived CDR1 and CDR2 are SEHNR and FQNEAQ (reference sequence). CDR3 DNA: TGTGCCAGCAGCTTAGGGGGAGATCGCAATCAGCCCCAGCATTTT. The encoded protein is CASSLGGDRNQPQHF.

V gene TRBV7-6 combines with J gene TRBJ2-1; 12 bases agree with TRBD2. The V gene's germline CDR1 is SGHVS and CDR2 FNYEAQ. CDR3 length: 19 amino acids. J lost 2 bases, V lost 1 base, and 9 bases had no gene match. DNA for the CDR3: TGTGCCAGCAGCTTAGACCTAGCGGGAGGGCCCTCAACCTACAATGAGCAGTTCTTC. Its protein product is CASSLDLAGGPSTYNEQFF.

The chain carries TRBV27 and TRBJ1-1; TRBD1 aligns across 7 bases. This CDR3 is built from 12 residues. Germline V lookup: CDR1 MNHEY, CDR2 SMNVEV (reference sequence). J lost 5 bases, V lost 6 bases, and 3 bases had no gene match. In DNA form, the CDR3 reads TGTGCCAGCAGGACAGGGAGGACTGAAGCTTTCTTT. This encodes CASRTGRTEAFF.

The gene calls are TRBV6-1 and TRBJ1-2; no firm D call. Germline-derived CDR1 and CDR2 are MNHNS and SASEGT. Trimming took off 4 bases at V and 8 bases at J, with 17 bases between the two ends. CDR3 size: 14 residues. The CDR3: CASSVAFPLEGYTF. The CDR3 DNA reads as TGTGCCAGCAGTGTCGCATTTCCTCTGGAAGGCTACACCTTC.

This rearrangement joins TRBV27 to TRBJ2-7; 7 bases match TRBD1. The V and J ends lost 5 bases and 3 bases, in that order; junction bases with no gene match: 10. This CDR3 is built from 15 residues. Looked up from germline, CDR1 is MNHEY and CDR2 is SMNVEV (reference sequence). The CDR3 DNA reads as TGTGCCAGCAGTCCCACCCGGGACAGCTACTACGAGCAGTACTTC. Its protein is CASSPTRDSYYEQYF.

This rearrangement joins TRBV18 to TRBJ2-5, with D tentatively TRBD2 (6 bases). The CDR3 length is 13 residues. CDR1 KGHSH and CDR2 LQKENI come from the germline V gene. Trimming left V 8 bases short and J 2 bases short, with 12 bases between. This chain's CDR3 is CASAGGVQETQYF. The CDR3 nucleotides read TGTGCCAGCGCCGGGGGAGTTCAAGAGACCCAGTACTTC.

This clone appeared a single time. The chain combines TRBV28 with TRBJ2-7; TRBD2 aligns across 7 bases. With V trimmed by 4 bases and J by 2 bases, 8 bases remained unmatched. From germline, CDR1 is MDHEN and CDR2 SYDVKM. This CDR3 comprises 15 residues. The DNA for the CDR3 is TGTGCCAGCAGTTCCGCTAGCGGACTAACCTACGAGCAGTACTTC. Its protein is CASSSASGLTYEQYF.

The chain joins TRBV6-1 to TRBJ1-2; D remains ambiguous. CDR1 is MNHNS, CDR2 SASEGT, per germline. The CDR3 runs to 13 residues. Trimming shortened V by 7 bases and J by 0 bases, and 9 bases separated the two germline ends. The DNA for the CDR3 is TGTGCCAGCACCAGTAAATCTAACTATGGCTACACCTTC. Residues: CASTSKSNYGYTF.

In this sample, this clone turned up once. J is TRBJ2-7 and V is TRBV7-9, with D hard to call. CDR1 is SEHNR, CDR2 FQNEAQ, per germline (reference sequence). V was trimmed by 5 bases and J by 7 bases, leaving 15 bases between them. This CDR3 comprises 13 residues. The DNA of the CDR3 is TGTGCCAGCAGCGTAGTTAAGGTCTGGGAGCAGTACTTC. Translation: CASSVVKVWEQYF. The variable domain in full, with the rest retrieved from reference TRBV7-9 and TRBJ2-7, is DTGVSQNPRHKITKRGQNVTFRCDPISEHNRLYWYRQTLGQGPEFLTYFQNEAQLEKSRLLSDRFSAERPKGSFSTLEIQRTEQGDSAMYLCASSVVKVWEQYFGPGTRLTVT.

This clone came up once. V is TRBV15 and J is TRBJ1-1; no clear D gene. This CDR3 region has 14 residues. Trimming removed 3 bases at V and 2 bases at J, with 10 bases between. Germline lookup yields CDR1 LNHNV and CDR2 YYDKDF (reference sequence). The DNA for the CDR3 is TGTGCCACCAGCAGGGTACGGGGAAACACTGAAGCTTTCTTT. Amino acids: CATSRVRGNTEAFF.

The CDR3, as DNA: TGTGCCAGCAGTCAAGATAGTGGACAGGGGATTCAGCCCCAGCATTTT. This sequence encodes CASSQDSGQGIQPQHF. The chain carries TRBV7-9 and TRBJ1-5; 9 bases map to TRBD1. The V and J ends lost 6 bases and 6 bases, in that order; junction bases with no gene match: 12. The germline gives CDR1 SEHNR, CDR2 FQNEAQ (reference sequence). The CDR3 contains 16 residues.

V gene TRBV5-1 combines with J gene TRBJ2-3, with D maybe TRBD2 (5 bases). Per the germline V gene, CDR1 is SGHRS and CDR2 is YFSETQ. The CDR3 contains 15 residues. With 2 bases removed from V and 2 bases from J, the gap between germline ends came to 12 bases. CDR3 amino acids: CASSFEGRFTDTQYF. CDR3 nucleotide sequence: TGCGCCAGCAGCTTCGAGGGAAGGTTCACAGATACGCAGTATTTT.

The V call is TRBV14, the J call TRBJ2-7; 7 positions match TRBD2. The CDR3 length is 16 residues. V trimming: 5 bases; J trimming: 0 bases; junction bases outside the gene matches: 10. Germline assignment: CDR1 SGHDN and CDR2 FVKESK. The DNA for the CDR3 is TGTGCCAGCAGCGATCCAGTCGGCGGGAGCTCCTACGAGCAGTACTTC. It is translated as CASSDPVGGSSYEQYF.

The rearrangement uses TRBV6-1 and TRBJ1-1; 8 bases match TRBD1. This CDR3 has 13 residues. CDR1 and CDR2 (germline): MNHNS, SASEGT. The trim removed 6 bases at V and 6 bases at J, leaving 6 bases unmatched. CDR3 protein: CASRITGGAEAFF. CDR3 nucleotides: TGTGCCAGCAGGATAACAGGGGGGGCTGAAGCTTTCTTT.

The chain uses TRBV12-1 and TRBJ2-5; the table assigns TRBD1, which was not confirmed against the DNA. TRBV12-1 is a known pseudogene. The CDR3 sequence is 15 residues long. The CDR3 DNA reads as TGTGCCAGCAGCTTTGATTGGGACAGACAAGAGACCCAGTACTTC. This codes for CASSFDWDRQETQYF.

The rearrangement uses TRBV18 and TRBJ1-5, with TRBD1 identical over 9 bases. V lost 4 bases, J lost 6 bases, and 4 bases stayed unmatched. The CDR3 has 14 residues. CDR1 is KGHSH, CDR2 LQKENI, per germline. CDR3 bases: TGTGCCAGCTCACTTGGACAGGGGCGTCAGCCCCAGCATTTT. This codes for CASSLGQGRQPQHF.

The chain uses TRBV27 and TRBJ2-1, with TRBD2 as a possible D gene (6 bases). Trimming removed 4 bases at V and 5 bases at J, with 15 bases between. Germline CDR1 reads MNHEY; CDR2 reads SMNVEV (reference sequence). CDR3 size: 15 residues. The CDR3 here is CASSSQKRVHNEQFF. CDR3 sequence (DNA): TGTGCCAGCAGTTCCCAGAAGCGGGTACACAATGAGCAGTTCTTC.

This sequence joins TRBV9 and TRBJ1-5; 11 bases line up with TRBD1. Germline values: CDR1 SGDLS, CDR2 YYNGEE. The CDR3 has 15 amino acids. After removal of 0 bases from V and 6 bases from J, the junction contained 2 bases not matched to a gene. CDR3 protein: CASSVGGQGVQPQHF. The CDR3 DNA reads TGTGCCAGCAGCGTAGGGGGACAGGGGGTTCAGCCCCAGCATTTT.

The V call is TRBV2, the J call TRBJ1-1; TRBD1 is a possible D gene (5 bases). CDR1 is SNHLY and CDR2 is FYNNEI in the germline V gene. V dropped 5 bases and J dropped 5 bases, with 15 bases sitting between them. The CDR3 consists of 14 residues. The CDR3 region is CASSTDIQATEAFF. CDR3 in DNA: TGTGCCAGCAGTACGGACATACAGGCTACTGAAGCTTTCTTT.

The chain recombines TRBV5-5 with TRBJ1-2, with a weak D call TRBD1 (6 bases). Germline values: CDR1 SGHKS, CDR2 YYEKEE (reference sequence). This CDR3 is 16 amino acids long. V was cut by 0 bases and J by 2 bases, with 14 bases left in between. The CDR3 nucleotides are TGTGCCAGCAGCTTGGGATCAGGGGTTCGCAACTATGGCTACACCTTC. Its protein product is CASSLGSGVRNYGYTF.

J is TRBJ1-4 and V is TRBV5-1; the D is unclear. V was pared by 0 bases and J by 7 bases, with 4 bases between. This CDR3 region has 12 residues. Germline V gene lookup returns CDR1 SGHRS and CDR2 YFSETQ. For the CDR3, the DNA is TGCGCCAGCAGCTTGGGTGGTGAAAAACTGTTTTTT. It translates to CASSLGGEKLFF.

The chain joins TRBV5-4 to TRBJ2-1, with a possible D match to TRBD2 (6 bases). The V gene lost 0 bases and the J gene lost 0 bases, with 7 bases spanning the gap. This CDR3 spans 15 amino acids. CDR1 and CDR2 from the germline V gene are SGHNT and YYREEE (reference sequence). CDR3 coding DNA: TGTGCCAGCAGCTTGGCTAGCGACTCCTACAATGAGCAGTTCTTC. It encodes CASSLASDSYNEQFF.

The rearrangement uses TRBV28 and TRBJ2-7, with D perhaps given as TRBD1 or TRBD2 (5 bases each). CDR1 and CDR2 (germline): MDHEN, SYDVKM. The CDR3 is made up of 13 amino acids. The V end lost 6 bases, the J end lost 2 bases, and 11 bases lay between the germline ends. The CDR3 DNA sequence: TGTGCCAGCAGGTGGGACGGACCCTACGAGCAGTACTTC. As protein: CASRWDGPYEQYF.